This T cell receptor (beta chain) was captured by sequencing in a study of CD8 T cells in ankylosing spondylitis (dated by TCRdb to 2017 to 2019). Some background on the complete study: To find TCR variants linked to disease, the study profiled T cell receptor beta repertoires in ankylosing spondylitis patients and healthy donors. In total, the full study cohort was made up of some 110 healthy donors and 25 to 30 ankylosing spondylitis patients. Peripheral blood was sampled, and synovial fluid was also collected from ankylosing spondylitis patients. Findings and caveats that apply to the study as a whole: A TCR beta motif made up of several highly homologous amino acid variants appeared to be characteristic of blood from ankylosing spondylitis patients. Significant enrichment of the disease-linked clones was reported in matched synovial fluid samples from ankylosing spondylitis patients. Some of the motif variants had been reported before in the synovial fluid and blood of reactive arthritis patients, a finding that suggests common disease-initiation mechanisms. The disease-linked clones showed a CD8+ phenotype and occurred at relatively low frequencies in peripheral blood.

Sequencing took place on an Illumina HiSeq 2500. TCR beta libraries were prepared by quantitative 5'-RACE with molecular barcodes. Regarding the original processing steps: Disease-linked TCR variants were identified with a new computational method built on a probabilistic model of VDJ rearrangement. Using fastp at Q25 and MiXCR, TCRdb reprocessed the public reads and kept productive beta chains. For every CDR3 protein sequence, its rows merge into one entry that carries the most common genes and DNA. These V and J calls derive from TCRdb rather than the authors' analysis. The sample records around 490,000 distinct CDR3 sequences, approximately 5% of which are singletons. Around 3.5% of the sample rests with the top ten. The germline V gene specifies SQVTM as CDR1 and ANQGSEA as CDR2. Deletion took 6 bases off V and 3 bases off J, with a span of 14 bases between the germline ends. The CDR3, from cysteine to phenylalanine, totals 13 residues. Just CDR3 DNA is preserved here, 39 bases in frame from base 1.

This clonotype was recorded many times. Its antigen is not yet known. No base qualities exist here, and no much larger clone lies one base off it. What was sequenced was blood, either unsorted or a sorted T cell fraction (not recorded which). The chain links TRBV29-1 with TRBJ1-2, and possibly TRBD1, on 6 matching bases. The TCR sequence derives from a male donor with ankylosing spondylitis. For the CDR3, the sequence is CSVMLGGYYGYTF. The DNA is as follows: TGCAGCGTGATGCTAGGGGGATACTATGGCTACACCTTC.